What follows is one T cell receptor (beta chain) and its context. Its antigen is undetermined. These data belong to a study of T cell responses to AZD1222 COVID-19 vaccine. Sequenced by immunoSEQ multiplex PCR; TCRdb stores in-frame clones only, minus some. The table has just over 150,000 clones, over 80% seen once; the top ten hold 8% to 10%. Broader study findings: Nearly half of unique spike-specific TCRs reportedly avoided B.1.351 and B.1.1.7 mutated regions. CD4 TCRs associated with vaccination spanned spike, dominating at 160-218 and 743-854. Researchers took repertoire samples only after the peak T cell response had come. Among AZD1222 vaccinees, only six or seven were seropositive at baseline.

This CDR3 is 13 amino acids long. Trimming took off 5 bases at V and 7 bases at J, with 15 bases between the two ends. The germline V gene encodes CDR1 SGHTA and CDR2 FQGTGA. V is TRBV7-3 and J is TRBJ2-7; D may correspond to TRBD1 or TRBD2 (5 bases each). The origin of this receptor is an adult who received the AZD1222 COVID-19 vaccine. This specimen was peripheral blood, taken 28 days after the second AZD1222 dose. The chain's CDR3 is CASSPSQGGEQYF. DNA of the CDR3: TGTGCCAGCAGCCCTAGCCAGGGCGGGGAGCAGTACTTC.